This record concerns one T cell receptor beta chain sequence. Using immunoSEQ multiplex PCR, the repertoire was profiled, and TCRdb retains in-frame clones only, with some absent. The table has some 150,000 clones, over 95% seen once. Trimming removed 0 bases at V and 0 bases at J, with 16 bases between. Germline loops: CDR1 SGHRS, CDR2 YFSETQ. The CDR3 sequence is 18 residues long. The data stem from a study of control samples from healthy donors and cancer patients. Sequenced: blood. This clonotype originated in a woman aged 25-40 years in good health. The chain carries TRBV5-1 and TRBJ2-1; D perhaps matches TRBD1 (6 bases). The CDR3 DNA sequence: TGCGCCAGCAGCTTGGGGCCCCTCCAGGGGCACTCCTACAATGAGCAGTTCTTC. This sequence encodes CASSLGPLQGHSYNEQFF.